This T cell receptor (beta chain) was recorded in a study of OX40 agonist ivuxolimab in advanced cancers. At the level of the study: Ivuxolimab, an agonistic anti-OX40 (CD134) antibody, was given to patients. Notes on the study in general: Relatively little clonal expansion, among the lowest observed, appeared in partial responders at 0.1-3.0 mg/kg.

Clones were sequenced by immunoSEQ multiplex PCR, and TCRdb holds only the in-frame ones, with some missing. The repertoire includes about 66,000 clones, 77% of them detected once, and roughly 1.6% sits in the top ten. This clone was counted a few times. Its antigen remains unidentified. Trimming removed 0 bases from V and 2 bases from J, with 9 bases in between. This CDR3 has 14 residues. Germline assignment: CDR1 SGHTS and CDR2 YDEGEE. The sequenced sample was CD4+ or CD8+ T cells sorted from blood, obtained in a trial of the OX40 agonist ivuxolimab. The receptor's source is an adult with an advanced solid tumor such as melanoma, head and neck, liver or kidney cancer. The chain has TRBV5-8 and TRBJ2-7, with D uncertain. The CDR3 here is CASSLAGQAYEQYF. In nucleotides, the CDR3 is TGTGCCAGCAGCTTGGCCGGTCAGGCCTACGAGCAGTACTTC.